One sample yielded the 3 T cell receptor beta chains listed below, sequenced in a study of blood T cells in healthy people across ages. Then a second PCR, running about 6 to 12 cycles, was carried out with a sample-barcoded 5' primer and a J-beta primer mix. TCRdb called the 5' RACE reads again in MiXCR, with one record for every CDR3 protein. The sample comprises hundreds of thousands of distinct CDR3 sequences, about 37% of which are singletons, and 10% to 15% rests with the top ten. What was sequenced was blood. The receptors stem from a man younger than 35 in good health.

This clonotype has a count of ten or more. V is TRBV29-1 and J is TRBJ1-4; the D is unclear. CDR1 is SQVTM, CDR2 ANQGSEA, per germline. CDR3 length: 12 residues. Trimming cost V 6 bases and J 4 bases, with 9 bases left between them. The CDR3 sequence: CSVGSFNEKLFF. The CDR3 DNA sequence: TGCAGCGTGGGCAGCTTTAATGAAAAACTGTTTTTT.

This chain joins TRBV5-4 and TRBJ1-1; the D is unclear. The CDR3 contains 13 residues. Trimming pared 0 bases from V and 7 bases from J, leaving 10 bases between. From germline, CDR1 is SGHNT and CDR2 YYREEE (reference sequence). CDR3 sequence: CASSLGWISEAFF. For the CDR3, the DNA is TGTGCCAGCAGCTTGGGGTGGATCAGTGAAGCTTTCTTT.

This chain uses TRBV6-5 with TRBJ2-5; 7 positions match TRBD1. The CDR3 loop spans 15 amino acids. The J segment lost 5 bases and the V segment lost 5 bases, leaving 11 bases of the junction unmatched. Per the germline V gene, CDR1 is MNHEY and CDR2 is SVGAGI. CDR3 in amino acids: CASSAWDSLAETQYF. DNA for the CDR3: TGTGCCAGCAGTGCGTGGGACAGCTTGGCGGAGACCCAGTACTTC.